Below, one T cell receptor (beta chain) is given with its context. This sample is part of a study of blood T cell repertoires in COVID-19. TCRdb's table, derived via immunoSEQ multiplex PCR, lists solely in-frame clones and lacks some. The sample holds 150,000 to 200,000 clones, roughly nine tenths seen once. The CDR3 consists of 13 residues. V gave up 6 bases and J gave up 7 bases, with 16 bases separating them. From germline, CDR1 is SNHLY and CDR2 FYNNEI. Sequencing was carried out using peripheral blood. The sequence derives from a man in his forties or fifties with acute or convalescent COVID-19. This chain uses TRBV2 with TRBJ2-7; D is uncertain. The CDR3 coding sequence is TGTGCCAGCAGGAAAGCGACCCGGCGAGAGCAGTACTTC. Amino acid sequence: CASRKATRREQYF.